Following are 31 T cell receptor beta chains from one sample sequenced in a study of T-cell reconstitution after alpha-beta-depleted transplantation in children. Using unique molecular identifiers, the investigators prepared the TCRbeta library. Using its own MiXCR run on the PCR reads, TCRdb lists one record per CDR3 protein. The data contain just under 250,000 distinct CDR3 sequences, 20% to 30% of them singletons. Here the sequenced sample was PBMCs, taken before TCRalphabeta/CD19-depleted stem cell transplant. The receptors were gathered from a girl aged 2 to 9 with Fanconi anemia, due to receive a stem cell transplant.

V and J are TRBV7-2 and TRBJ2-1; 11 nucleotides agree with TRBD2. In germline, CDR1 is SGHTA, CDR2 FQGNSA. V shed 3 bases and J 4 bases; nucleotides not matched to a gene: 8. This CDR3 is 17 amino acids long. CDR3 nucleotide sequence: TGTGCCAGCAGCTTGCTTAGCGGGGGGGTCTTGTACAATGAGCAGTTCTTC. Its protein is CASSLLSGGVLYNEQFF. Filled out from reference TRBV7-2 and TRBJ2-1, the complete variable domain reads GAGVSQSPSNKVTEKGKDVELRCDPISGHTALYWYRQSLGQGLEFLIYFQGNSAPDKSGLPSDRFSAERTGGSVSTLTIQRTQQEDSAVYLCASSLLSGGVLYNEQFFGPGTRLTVL.

There are a few counts of this clonotype. CDR3 residues: CATSIDRGNTEAFF. The CDR3 coding sequence is TGTGCCACCAGCATTGACAGGGGGAACACTGAAGCTTTCTTT. The rearrangement links TRBV15 to TRBJ1-1; 8 bases fit TRBD1. This CDR3 comprises 14 residues. V was clipped by 4 bases and J by 1 base; unmatched bases: 2. Germline CDR1 reads LNHNV; CDR2 reads YYDKDF (reference sequence). Filled out from reference TRBV15 and TRBJ1-1, the complete variable domain reads DAMVIQNPRYQVTQFGKPVTLSCSQTLNHNVMYWYQQKSSQAPKLLFHYYDKDFNNEADTPDNFQSRRPNTSFCFLDIRSPGLGDTAMYLCATSIDRGNTEAFFGQGTRLTVV.

The table lists this clonotype with many counts. The CDR3 DNA reads TGTGCCAGCAGCTTAAACCCCTTTGAAGGCGGGAGGGCCTTTGAGCAGTACTTC. Translated, it gives CASSLNPFEGGRAFEQYF. This chain joins TRBV7-3 and TRBJ2-7, with 9 bases lining up with TRBD2. Trimming at V came to 1 base and at J to 7 bases, leaving 17 bases not matched to a gene. The germline CDR1 and CDR2 sequences are SGHTA and FQGTGA. This CDR3 is 18 amino acids long.

This clonotype was counted a few times. The V call is TRBV20-1, the J call TRBJ1-2; D is possibly TRBD1 (6 bases). V was shortened by 7 bases and J by 3 bases, with 15 bases between the two germline ends. This CDR3 spans 13 amino acids. Germline assignment: CDR1 DFQATT and CDR2 SNEGSKA (reference sequence). CDR3 sequence (DNA): TGCAGTGGGGGGGGGAGGGGGTACTATGGCTACACCTTC. It specifies CSGGGRGYYGYTF.

The table lists this clonotype with a few counts. The V and J genes are TRBV5-1 and TRBJ2-7; D not certain. Trimming shortened V by 1 base and J by 3 bases, and 23 bases separated the two germline ends. The CDR3 is 18 amino acids. Germline V lookup: CDR1 SGHRS, CDR2 YFSETQ. CDR3 residues: CASSLFPQTPGVNYEQYF. Written as DNA, the CDR3 is TGCGCCAGCAGCTTGTTTCCGCAGACGCCTGGTGTTAACTACGAGCAGTACTTC.

This clonotype was counted a few times. This sequence joins TRBV10-3 and TRBJ2-3; D ambiguous. Trimming left V 9 bases short and J 2 bases short, with 12 bases between. CDR1 ENHRY and CDR2 SYGVKD come from the germline V gene. The length of the CDR3 is 13 residues. The CDR3 region is CAILASDTDTQYF. The CDR3 DNA reads TGTGCCATTTTGGCCTCTGACACAGATACGCAGTATTTT.

The chain recombines TRBV25-1 with TRBJ2-1; no clear D gene. Trimming took 1 base from V and 2 from J, leaving 12 bases between them. The germline CDR1 and CDR2 sequences are MGHDK and SYGVNS. There are 16 residues in the CDR3. CDR3 nucleotides: TGTGCCAGCAGTGAATCAGGATTTCCCGCCTACAATGAGCAGTTCTTC. Protein product: CASSESGFPAYNEQFF. The full variable domain, completed using reference TRBV25-1 and TRBJ2-1, is EADIYQTPRYLVIGTGKKITLECSQTMGHDKMYWYQQDPGMELHLIHYSYGVNSTEKGDLSSESTVSRIRTEHFPLTLESARPSHTSQYLCASSESGFPAYNEQFFGPGTRLTVL.

The chain combines TRBV4-2 with TRBJ1-2; 9 bases agree with TRBD1. Germline lookup yields CDR1 LGHNA and CDR2 YNFKEQ. CDR3 length equals 15 residues. Trimming took 4 bases from V and 2 from J; bases not matched to a gene: 5. This CDR3 reads CASSPRDRVNYGYTF. In nucleotides, the CDR3 is TGTGCCAGCAGCCCCCGGGACAGGGTCAACTATGGCTACACCTTC.

This chain connects TRBV2 to TRBJ2-2; 15 bases line up with TRBD2. The V gene's germline CDR1 is SNHLY and CDR2 FYNNEI. The CDR3 contains 19 residues. V dropped 11 bases and J dropped 2; count of bases not matched to a gene: 15. CDR3 in amino acids: CAFCSPGLAGGLNTGELFF. CDR3 nucleotide sequence: TGTGCCTTCTGTTCTCCGGGACTAGCGGGGGGTCTAAACACCGGGGAGCTGTTTTTT. The full variable domain, rest sourced from reference TRBV2 and TRBJ2-2, is EPEVTQTPSHQVTQMGQEVILRCVPISNHLYFYWYRQILGQKVEFLVSFYNNEISEKSEIFDDQFSVERPDGSNFTLKIRSTKLEDSAMYFCAFCSPGLAGGLNTGELFFGEGSRLTVL.

This clonotype showed up just a few times. The chain combines TRBV21-1 with TRBJ2-7; TRBD1 is the table's D call and was not checked against the DNA. TRBV21-1 is termed a pseudogene. The CDR3 is 15 amino acids. The DNA of the CDR3 is TGTGCCAGCAGCAAGGGGGACAGGAGCCGCTACGAGCAGTACTTC. This sequence encodes CASSKGDRSRYEQYF.

This rearrangement joins TRBV5-8 to TRBJ2-3; 14 nucleotides agree with TRBD2. Germline V gene data show CDR1 as SGHTS and CDR2 as YDEGEE. This CDR3 is built from 17 residues. Trimming took 5 bases from V and 4 from J; bases not matched to a gene: 9. The CDR3 protein is CASRPGLAGVYPDTQYF. In DNA form, the CDR3 reads TGTGCCAGCAGGCCGGGACTAGCGGGAGTCTACCCAGATACGCAGTATTTT.

The J gene is TRBJ1-2, the V gene TRBV7-3, with D unresolved. The germline CDR1 and CDR2 sequences are SGHTA and FQGTGA. This CDR3 contains 14 residues. The ends were cut back, 2 bases at V and 0 bases at J, with 7 bases in the middle. This CDR3 is CASSLVSSNYGYTF. The CDR3 bases are TGTGCCAGCAGCTTAGTCAGCTCTAACTATGGCTACACCTTC. Based on the CDR3 plus reference TRBV7-3 and TRBJ1-2, the full variable domain is GAGVSQTPSNKVTEKGKYVELRCDPISGHTALYWYRQSLGQGPEFLIYFQGTGAADDSGLPNDRFFAVRPEGSVSTLKIQRTERGDSAVYLCASSLVSSNYGYTFGSGTRLTVV.

The genes are TRBV20-1 and TRBJ2-3; D gene unclear. This CDR3 spans 11 amino acids. CDR1 and CDR2 from the germline V gene are DFQATT and SNEGSKA (reference sequence). V shed 1 base and J shed 5 bases, with 4 bases lying between them. CDR3 loop: CSARVGDTQYF. The CDR3 nucleotides are TGCAGTGCTAGAGTTGGAGATACGCAGTATTTT.

This clonotype was counted between two and nine times. V usage is TRBV5-1 and J usage is TRBJ2-3; the D gene is possibly TRBD2 (5 bases). This CDR3 spans 14 amino acids. Between the trimmed V and J ends, which lost 3 bases and 0 bases, there was a span of 8 bases. The germline CDR1 and CDR2 sequences are SGHRS and YFSETQ. The CDR3 protein is CASSSSTSTDTQYF. CDR3 bases: TGCGCCAGCAGCTCTAGCACCAGCACAGATACGCAGTATTTT.

The chain couples TRBV25-1 to TRBJ1-1, with 8 bases fitting TRBD1. The J segment lost 1 base and the V segment lost 0 bases, leaving 4 bases of the junction unmatched. Per germline, CDR1 MGHDK and CDR2 SYGVNS. The CDR3 length is 16 residues. The CDR3 region is CASSEYKGQENTEAFF. CDR3 coding DNA: TGTGCCAGCAGTGAATATAAGGGACAGGAGAACACTGAAGCTTTCTTT.

Only a few counts were recorded for this clonotype. V and J are TRBV28 and TRBJ2-4, with D unclear. This CDR3 is built from 14 residues. V lost 0 bases and J 2 bases, leaving 5 bases between the germline ends. Looked up from germline, CDR1 is MDHEN and CDR2 is SYDVKM. In DNA form, the CDR3 reads TGTGCCAGCAGTTTATGGGCGTCCAAAAACATTCAGTACTTC. Protein sequence: CASSLWASKNIQYF.

This clonotype was counted ten times or more. V and J are TRBV20-1 and TRBJ2-1, with D possibly being TRBD2 (6 bases). CDR3 length: 16 residues. V lost 0 bases and J lost 2, with 14 bases in between. Germline CDR1 DFQATT, CDR2 SNEGSKA (reference sequence). The DNA for the CDR3 is TGCAGTGCTAGAGATCAGACTAGAGAGGCCTACAATGAGCAGTTCTTC. It is translated as CSARDQTREAYNEQFF.

Worth noting for this clonotype: A single base separates this from a much larger clone, so it may be a read error. V and J are TRBV7-7 and TRBJ2-5; tentatively, D is TRBD1 (6 bases). V shed 6 bases and J shed 2 bases, with 16 bases lying between them. Germline V gene sequence: CDR1 SSHAT, CDR2 FNYEAQ (reference sequence). The CDR3 consists of 15 residues. Here the CDR3 DNA reads TGTGCCAGCAGTGCTCAGGGGCAGGAGCAAGAGACCCAGTACTTC. Its protein is CASSAQGQEQETQYF.

This clonotype was picked up a small number of times. This chain uses TRBV29-1 with TRBJ2-1, with 11 bases aligning to TRBD1. CDR1 is SQVTM, CDR2 ANQGSEA, per germline. The CDR3 is 14 residues long. V shed 4 bases, J shed 4 bases, and the junction held 3 bases outside the gene matches. The CDR3, as DNA: TGCAGCGTTGCATGGGACAGGGGGTACAATGAGCAGTTCTTC. Translating gives CSVAWDRGYNEQFF.

The J gene is TRBJ2-2, the V gene TRBV20-1, with 7 bases that match TRBD2. The J segment lost 4 bases and the V segment lost 0 bases, leaving 11 bases of the junction unmatched. The CDR3 is 17 amino acids. The germline V gene has CDR1 DFQATT and CDR2 SNEGSKA (reference sequence). The CDR3 DNA sequence: TGCAGTGCTAGAGATCTACTAGCGTTCCTCCGCACCGGGGAGCTGTTTTTT. It is translated as CSARDLLAFLRTGELFF.

The J gene is TRBJ2-1, the V gene TRBV19; D perhaps matches TRBD1 (5 bases). Germline-derived CDR1 and CDR2 are LNHDA and SQIVND (reference sequence). V was cut by 8 bases and J by 0 bases, with 17 bases left in between. The CDR3 sequence is 16 residues long. The CDR3 here is CASSKLGPSSYNEQFF. DNA for the CDR3: TGTGCCAGTTCTAAACTGGGGCCGAGCTCCTACAATGAGCAGTTCTTC.

This clonotype has at least ten counts. The chain has TRBV6-5 and TRBJ2-1; 7 positions match TRBD1. The V gene end was trimmed by 5 bases and the J gene end by 3 bases; junction bases not matched to a gene: 4. Per germline, CDR1 MNHEY and CDR2 SVGAGI. This CDR3 comprises 14 residues. CDR3 nucleotides: TGTGCCAGCAGTCGGGACAGTTACTACAATGAGCAGTTCTTC. Amino acid sequence: CASSRDSYYNEQFF.

This clonotype has just a few counts. The chain employs TRBV27 and TRBJ1-6, with 9 bases identical to TRBD1. The CDR3 sequence is 19 residues long. Germline V gene data show CDR1 as MNHEY and CDR2 as SMNVEV (reference sequence). The V segment lost 2 bases and the J segment 7 bases; nucleotides outside the gene matches: 15. The CDR3 DNA follows: TGTGCCAGCAGTTTACGGGACAGGGAACCACCCATGGGGAATTCACCCCTCCACTTT. Its translation is CASSLRDREPPMGNSPLHF.

This clonotype has a count of ten or more. The chain employs TRBV5-1 and TRBJ1-4; 7 bases are shared with TRBD1. The ends lost 3 bases at V and 6 bases at J; junction bases unmatched: 5. CDR1 and CDR2 (germline): SGHRS, YFSETQ. This CDR3 region has 14 residues. The DNA of the CDR3 is TGCGCCAGCAGCTCTGGGACAGCCGATGAAAAACTGTTTTTT. Encoded protein: CASSSGTADEKLFF.

This clonotype was counted many times. The rearrangement uses TRBV29-1 and TRBJ2-5; possibly TRBD2 for D (6 bases). With 3 bases removed from V and 7 bases from J, the gap between germline ends came to 6 bases. The CDR3 has 10 residues. Looked up from germline, CDR1 is SQVTM and CDR2 is ANQGSEA. DNA for the CDR3: TGCAGCGTTGACGGGGGGACCCAGTACTTC. It encodes CSVDGGTQYF.

This clonotype was counted many times. The chain joins TRBV20-1 to TRBJ2-3; 16 positions match TRBD2. V lost 7 bases to trimming and J lost 6 bases; unmatched junction nucleotides: 10. Germline values: CDR1 DFQATT, CDR2 SNEGSKA (reference sequence). The length of the CDR3 is 16 residues. Written as DNA, the CDR3 is TGCAGTGGGCCCGGGACTAGCGGGAGGGCCGGCGATACGCAGTATTTT. This translates into CSGPGTSGRAGDTQYF.

This clonotype was picked up many times. J is TRBJ2-1 and V is TRBV12-5; D is unclear. The germline V gene encodes CDR1 LGHNT and CDR2 FRNRAP. V lost 3 bases and J lost 6, with 6 bases in between. The CDR3 sequence is 12 residues long. The CDR3 DNA follows: TGTGCTAGTGGTTTAGGCCCCAATGAGCAGTTCTTC. It specifies CASGLGPNEQFF. Variable domain in full (rest from reference TRBV12-5 and TRBJ2-1): DARVTQTPRHKVTEMGQEVTMRCQPILGHNTVFWYRQTMMQGLELLAYFRNRAPLDDSGMPKDRFSAEMPDATLATLKIQPSEPRDSAVYFCASGLGPNEQFFGPGTRLTVL.

This clonotype was recorded at least ten times. J is TRBJ2-7 and V is TRBV12-3 or TRBV12-4; 11 bases are shared with TRBD1. The CDR3 has 14 residues. The V segment lost 7 bases and the J segment 9 bases; nucleotides outside the gene matches: 11. The CDR3 sequence: CASTWGTGGGGQYF. Written as DNA, the CDR3 is TGTGCCAGCACCTGGGGGACAGGGGGTGGTGGGCAGTACTTC.

This clonotype was recorded many times. The chain recombines TRBV25-1 with TRBJ2-7; D is perhaps TRBD1 (5 bases). Germline-derived CDR1 and CDR2 are MGHDK and SYGVNS. The CDR3 covers 14 residues. The V end lost 0 bases, the J end lost 2 bases, and 8 bases lay between the germline ends. The CDR3 loop is CASSEYGQAYEQYF. In DNA form, the CDR3 reads TGTGCCAGCAGTGAATACGGACAAGCCTACGAGCAGTACTTC.

In its sample, this clonotype was seen once. A read error may explain this, as a much larger clone is one base away. The chain uses TRBV3-1 and TRBJ2-7, with D uncertain. Germline-derived CDR1 and CDR2 are LGHDT and YNNKEL (reference sequence). The CDR3 is 11 residues long. Trimming took off 8 bases at V and 0 bases at J, with 5 bases between the two ends. The CDR3 reads CASGDSYEQYF. CDR3 coding DNA: TGTGCCAGCGGCGACTCCTACGAGCAGTACTTC.

This clonotype was picked up a small number of times. V gene TRBV6-1 combines with J gene TRBJ1-6; D perhaps matches TRBD1 (6 bases). The CDR3 contains 12 residues. Germline V gene sequence: CDR1 MNHNS, CDR2 SASEGT. The V and J ends lost 11 bases and 9 bases respectively, with 14 bases between them. This chain's CDR3 is CAGKQGTSPLHF. The CDR3, as DNA: TGTGCCGGAAAACAGGGAACTTCACCCCTCCACTTT.